These T cell receptor beta chains were read from a single sample in a study of cytomegalovirus exposure and HLA in healthy donors. Clones were sequenced by immunoSEQ multiplex PCR, and TCRdb holds only the in-frame ones, with some missing. The table lists tens of thousands of clones, roughly 74% of them singletons. Sequencing was performed on PBMCs. All receptors derive from a man aged 40-49 years in good health and CMV-seronegative. CDR3s include the opening cysteine and the closing phenylalanine or tryptophan. Fields, in order: J gene, D gene, V gene, clone size, CDR3 protein, CDR3 DNA. The D gene is left open where the match is weak. Size values are once, few and many counts, or a class for expanded clones, and some rows have none.

>TRBJ1-5|-|TRBV30|-
CAWSVGGASSNQPQHF
TGTGCCTGGAGTGTGGGGGGGGCGAGTAGCAATCAGCCCCAGCATTTT
>TRBJ2-7|TRBD1|TRBV7-7|-
CASSSETGSGEQYF
TGTGCTAGCAGCTCAGAGACAGGGTCGGGGGAGCAGTACTTC
>TRBJ2-5|-|TRBV19|-
CASSIVGGAETQYF
TGTGCCAGTAGTATAGTAGGGGGGGCAGAGACCCAGTACTTC
>TRBJ1-1|-|TRBV5-6|few
CASSLQGVEAFF
TGTGCCAGCAGCTTACAAGGGGTTGAAGCTTTCTTT
>TRBJ2-1|-|TRBV10-3|-
CAIRQLAGSSYNEQFF
TGTGCCATCAGACAACTAGCTGGAAGCTCCTACAATGAGCAGTTCTTC
>TRBJ1-6|TRBD1|TRBV7-8|-
CASRQTGASNNSPLHF
TGTGCCAGCAGGCAAACAGGGGCGTCAAATAATTCACCCCTCCACTTT
>TRBJ2-2|TRBD2|TRBV5-8|-
CASSTRSSGRGPLNTGELFF
TGTGCCAGCAGCACCCGATCTAGCGGGAGGGGGCCATTAAACACCGGGGAGCTGTTTTTT
>TRBJ2-7|TRBD2|TRBV7-9|-
CASSLSGNPYEQYF
TGTGCCAGCAGCCTTAGCGGGAACCCCTACGAGCAGTACTTC
>TRBJ1-1|TRBD1|TRBV5-1|-
CASSLIGTGTMSTEAFF
TGCGCCAGCAGCTTGATAGGGACAGGAACCATGAGCACTGAAGCTTTCTTT
>TRBJ1-1|TRBD1|TRBV6-5|-
CASSPTGDTEAFF
TGTGCCAGCAGTCCGACAGGGGACACTGAAGCTTTCTTT
>TRBJ1-1|-|TRBV7-2|-
CASSLDGGYPEAFF
TGTGCCAGCAGCTTAGACGGAGGGTACCCTGAAGCTTTCTTT
>TRBJ1-1|-|TRBV7-8|-
CASSWGELNTEAFF
TGTGCCAGCAGCTGGGGGGAATTGAACACTGAAGCTTTCTTT
>TRBJ2-2|-|TRBV5-1|-
CASRQDTGELFF
TGCGCCAGCAGACAGGACACCGGGGAGCTGTTTTTT
>TRBJ2-5|-|TRBV5-8|-
CASSLTRSLTAPYF
TGTGCCAGCAGCTTGACCCGGTCTTTGACAGCTCCTTACTTC
>TRBJ1-2|-|TRBV4-1|-
CASSQDVGPIYGYTF
TGCGCCAGCAGCCAAGATGTGGGCCCTATTTATGGCTACACCTTC
>TRBJ2-7|TRBD1|TRBV13|-
CASRPTGGKYEQYF
TGTGCCAGCAGACCGACAGGGGGCAAGTACGAGCAGTACTTC
>TRBJ2-7|-|TRBV9|-
CASSSSPQDEQYF
TGTGCCAGCAGCTCCAGCCCCCAGGACGAGCAGTACTTC
>TRBJ1-2|-|TRBV2|-
CASSEALGRLEGYTF
TGTGCCAGCAGTGAAGCGCTGGGCAGATTAGAGGGCTACACCTTC
>TRBJ2-7|-|TRBV6-6|-
CASTRVSYEQYF
TGTGCCAGCACCAGGGTGAGCTACGAGCAGTACTTC
>TRBJ2-1|TRBD2|TRBV9|-
CASSPLAGGGSYNEQFF
TGTGCCAGCAGCCCTCTAGCGGGAGGCGGATCCTACAATGAGCAGTTCTTC
>TRBJ2-3|TRBD1|TRBV2|-
CASSTRWDSSVGGSDTQYF
TGTGCCAGCAGTACGCGGTGGGACAGCAGTGTTGGCGGGTCAGATACGCAGTATTTT
>TRBJ2-1|-|TRBV4-1|-
CASSQVAASYNEQFF
TGCGCCAGCAGCCAAGTAGCGGCCTCCTACAATGAGCAGTTCTTC